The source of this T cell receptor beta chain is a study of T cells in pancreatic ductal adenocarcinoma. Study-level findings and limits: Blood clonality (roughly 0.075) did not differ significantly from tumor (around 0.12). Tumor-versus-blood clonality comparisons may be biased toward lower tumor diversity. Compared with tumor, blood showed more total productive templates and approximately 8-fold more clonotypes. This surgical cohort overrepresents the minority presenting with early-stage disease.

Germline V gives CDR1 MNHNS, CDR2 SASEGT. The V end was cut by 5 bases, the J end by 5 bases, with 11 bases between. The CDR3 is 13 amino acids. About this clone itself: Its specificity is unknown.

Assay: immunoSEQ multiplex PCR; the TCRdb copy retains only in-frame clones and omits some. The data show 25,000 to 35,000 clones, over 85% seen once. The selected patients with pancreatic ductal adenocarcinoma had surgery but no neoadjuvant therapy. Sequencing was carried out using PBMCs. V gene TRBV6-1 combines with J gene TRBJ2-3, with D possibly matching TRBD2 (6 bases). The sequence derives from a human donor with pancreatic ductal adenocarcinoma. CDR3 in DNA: TGTGCCAGCAGTTCTTTGGGGGGAGATACGCAGTATTTT. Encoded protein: CASSSLGGDTQYF.